This T cell receptor (beta chain) stems from a study of T cell responses to AZD1222 COVID-19 vaccine. Libraries were prepared by immunoSEQ multiplex PCR; TCRdb keeps only in-frame clonotypes and omits some of them. The table records around 110,000 clones, approximately 90% of them present only once. The starting material was peripheral blood, obtained 28 days after the second AZD1222 dose. The receptor was isolated from an adult who received the AZD1222 COVID-19 vaccine.

This CDR3 is CASSLDRMNTEAFF. CDR3 sequence (DNA): TGTGCCAGCAGCTTGGACAGAATGAACACTGAAGCTTTCTTT. The genes are TRBV7-9 and TRBJ1-1, with D possibly matching TRBD1 (6 bases). This CDR3 contains 14 residues. Per the germline V gene, CDR1 is SEHNR and CDR2 is FQNEAQ (reference sequence). Trimming left V 3 bases short and J 0 bases short, with 8 bases between.